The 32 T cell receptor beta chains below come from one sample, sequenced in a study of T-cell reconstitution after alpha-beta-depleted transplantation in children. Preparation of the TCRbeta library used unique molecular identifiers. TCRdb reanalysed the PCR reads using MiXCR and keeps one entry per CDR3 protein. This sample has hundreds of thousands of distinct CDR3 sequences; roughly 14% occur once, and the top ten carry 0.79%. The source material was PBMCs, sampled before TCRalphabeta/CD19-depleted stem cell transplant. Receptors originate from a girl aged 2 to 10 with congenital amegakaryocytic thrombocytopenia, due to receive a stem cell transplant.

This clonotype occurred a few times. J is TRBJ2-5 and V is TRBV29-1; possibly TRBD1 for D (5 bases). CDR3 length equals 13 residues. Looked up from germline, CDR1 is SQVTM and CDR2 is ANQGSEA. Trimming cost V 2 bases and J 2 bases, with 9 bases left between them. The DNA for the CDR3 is TGCAGCGTTGAATTGACAGTTCAAGAGACCCAGTACTTC. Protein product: CSVELTVQETQYF. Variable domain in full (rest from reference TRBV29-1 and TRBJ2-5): SAVISQKPSRDICQRGTSLTIQCQVDSQVTMMFWYRQQPGQSLTLIATANQGSEATYESGFVIDKFPISRPNLTFSTLTVSNMSPEDSSIYLCSVELTVQETQYFGPGTRLLVL.

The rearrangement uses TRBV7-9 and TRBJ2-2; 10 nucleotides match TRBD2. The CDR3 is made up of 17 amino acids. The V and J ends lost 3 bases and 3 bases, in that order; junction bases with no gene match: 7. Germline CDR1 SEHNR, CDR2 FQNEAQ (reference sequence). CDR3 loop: CASSLFVAGGYTGELFF. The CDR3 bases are TGTGCCAGCAGCTTGTTTGTAGCGGGAGGCTACACCGGGGAGCTGTTTTTT.

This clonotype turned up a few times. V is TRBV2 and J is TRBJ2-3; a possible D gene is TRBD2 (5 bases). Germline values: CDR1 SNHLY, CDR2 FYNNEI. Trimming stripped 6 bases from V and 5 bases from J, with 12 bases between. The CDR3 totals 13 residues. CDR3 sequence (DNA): TGTGCCAGCAGCAGAGGGAGAGTAGATACGCAGTATTTT. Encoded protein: CASSRGRVDTQYF.

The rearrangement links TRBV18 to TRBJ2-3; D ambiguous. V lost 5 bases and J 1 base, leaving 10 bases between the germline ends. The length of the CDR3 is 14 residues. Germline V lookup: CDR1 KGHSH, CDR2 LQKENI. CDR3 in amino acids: CASSILDRTDTQYF. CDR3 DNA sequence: TGTGCCAGCTCAATCTTAGACCGCACAGATACGCAGTATTTT.

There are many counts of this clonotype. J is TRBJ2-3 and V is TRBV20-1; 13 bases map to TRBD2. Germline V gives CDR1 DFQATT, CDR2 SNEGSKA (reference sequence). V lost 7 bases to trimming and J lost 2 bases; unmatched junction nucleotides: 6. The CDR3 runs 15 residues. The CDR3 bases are TGCAGTGGGCTGGGACTAGCGGGAAACACAGATACGCAGTATTTT. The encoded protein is CSGLGLAGNTDTQYF.

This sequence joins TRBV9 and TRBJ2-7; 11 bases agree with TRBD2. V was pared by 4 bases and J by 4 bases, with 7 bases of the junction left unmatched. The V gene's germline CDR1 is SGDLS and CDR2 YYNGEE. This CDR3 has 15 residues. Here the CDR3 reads CASSTGTSGRYEQYF. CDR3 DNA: TGTGCCAGCAGCACAGGGACTAGCGGAAGATACGAGCAGTACTTC.

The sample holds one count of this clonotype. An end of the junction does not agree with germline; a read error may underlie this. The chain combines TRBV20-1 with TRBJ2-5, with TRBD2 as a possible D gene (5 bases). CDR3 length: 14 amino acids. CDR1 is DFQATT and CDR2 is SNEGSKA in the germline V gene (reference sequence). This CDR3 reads CSTRDFGYQETQYF. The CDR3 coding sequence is TGCAGTACTAGAGATTTCGGCTACCAAGAGACCCAGTACTTC.

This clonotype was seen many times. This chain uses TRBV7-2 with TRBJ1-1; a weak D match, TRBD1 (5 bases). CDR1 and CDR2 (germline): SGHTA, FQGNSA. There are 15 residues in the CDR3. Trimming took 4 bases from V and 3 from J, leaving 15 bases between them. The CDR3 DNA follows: TGTGCCAGCAGCTCTTCCGGGGCCGGGGACACTGAAGCTTTCTTT. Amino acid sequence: CASSSSGAGDTEAFF.

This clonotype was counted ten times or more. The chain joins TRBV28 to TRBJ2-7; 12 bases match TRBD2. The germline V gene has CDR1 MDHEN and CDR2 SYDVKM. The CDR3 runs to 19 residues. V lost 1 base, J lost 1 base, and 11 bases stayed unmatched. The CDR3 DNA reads TGTGCCAGCAGTTTATTGTTTTCGACTAGCGGGAGTTTATCCTACGAGCAGTACTTC. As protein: CASSLLFSTSGSLSYEQYF.

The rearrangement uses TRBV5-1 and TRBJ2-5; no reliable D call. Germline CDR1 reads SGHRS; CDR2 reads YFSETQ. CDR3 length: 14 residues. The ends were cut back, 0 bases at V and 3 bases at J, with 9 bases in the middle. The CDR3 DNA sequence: TGCGCCAGCAGCTTGGAGTGGGATGAAGAGACCCAGTACTTC. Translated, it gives CASSLEWDEETQYF.

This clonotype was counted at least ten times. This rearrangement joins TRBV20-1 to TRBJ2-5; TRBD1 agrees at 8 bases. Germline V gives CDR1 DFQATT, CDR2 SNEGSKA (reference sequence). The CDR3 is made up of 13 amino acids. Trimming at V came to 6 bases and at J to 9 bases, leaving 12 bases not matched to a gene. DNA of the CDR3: TGCAGTGCCTATGGACAGGGTCTTGATCCCCAGTACTTC. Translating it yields CSAYGQGLDPQYF.

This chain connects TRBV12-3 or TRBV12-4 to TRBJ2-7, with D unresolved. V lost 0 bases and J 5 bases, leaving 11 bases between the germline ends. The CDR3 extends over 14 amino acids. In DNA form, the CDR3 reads TGTGCCAGCAGTTTAGCGGACGGTAGGGACGAGCAGTACTTC. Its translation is CASSLADGRDEQYF.

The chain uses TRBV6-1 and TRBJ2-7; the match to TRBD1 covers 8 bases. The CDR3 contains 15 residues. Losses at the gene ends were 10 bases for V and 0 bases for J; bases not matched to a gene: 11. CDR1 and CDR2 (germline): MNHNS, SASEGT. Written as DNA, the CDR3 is TGTGCCACCGAGGCAAAAACAGGGGGCTCCTACGAGCAGTACTTC. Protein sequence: CATEAKTGGSYEQYF.

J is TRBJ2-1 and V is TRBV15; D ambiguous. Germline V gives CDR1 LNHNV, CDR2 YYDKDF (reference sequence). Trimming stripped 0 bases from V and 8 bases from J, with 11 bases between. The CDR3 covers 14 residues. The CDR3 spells CATSRENPAHEQFF. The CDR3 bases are TGTGCCACCAGCAGAGAAAATCCAGCTCATGAGCAGTTCTTC.

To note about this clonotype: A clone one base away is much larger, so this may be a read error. In DNA, the CDR3 is TGTGCCATCAGCTTTAGCGGTCCCCCAAGGGGGACCCAGTACTTC. This encodes CAISFSGPPRGTQYF. The chain links TRBV7-8 to TRBJ2-5; a weak D match, TRBD2 (6 bases). This CDR3 is built from 15 residues. The germline CDR1 and CDR2 sequences are SGHVS and FQNEAQ.

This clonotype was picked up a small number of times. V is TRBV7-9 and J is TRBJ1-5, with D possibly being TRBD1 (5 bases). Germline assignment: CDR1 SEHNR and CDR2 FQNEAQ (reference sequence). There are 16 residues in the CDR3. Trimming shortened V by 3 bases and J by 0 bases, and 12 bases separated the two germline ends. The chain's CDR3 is CASSFTGSISNQPQHF. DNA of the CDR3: TGTGCCAGCAGCTTCACAGGAAGTATTAGCAATCAGCCCCAGCATTTT. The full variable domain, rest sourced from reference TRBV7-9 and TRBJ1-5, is DTGVSQNPRHKITKRGQNVTFRCDPISEHNRLYWYRQTLGQGPEFLTYFQNEAQLEKSRLLSDRFSAERPKGSFSTLEIQRTEQGDSAMYLCASSFTGSISNQPQHFGDGTRLSIL.

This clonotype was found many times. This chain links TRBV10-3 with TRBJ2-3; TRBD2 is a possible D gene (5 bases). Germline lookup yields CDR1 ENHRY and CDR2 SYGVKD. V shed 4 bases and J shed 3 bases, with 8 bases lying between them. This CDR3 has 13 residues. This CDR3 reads CAISGTGTDTQYF. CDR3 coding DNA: TGTGCCATCAGTGGGACTGGAACAGATACGCAGTATTTT.

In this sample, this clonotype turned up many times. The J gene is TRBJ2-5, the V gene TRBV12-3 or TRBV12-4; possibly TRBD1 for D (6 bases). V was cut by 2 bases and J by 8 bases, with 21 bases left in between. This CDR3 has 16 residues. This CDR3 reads CASSLTSLGLQGTQYF. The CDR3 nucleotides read TGTGCCAGCAGTTTAACATCTCTGGGCCTACAGGGAACCCAGTACTTC.

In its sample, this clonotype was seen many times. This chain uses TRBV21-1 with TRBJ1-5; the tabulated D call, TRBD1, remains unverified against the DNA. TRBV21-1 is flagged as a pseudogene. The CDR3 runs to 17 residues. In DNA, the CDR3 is TGTGCCAGCAGCAGATACACGCCAGGGCGGGGCAATCAGCCCCAGCATTTT. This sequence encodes CASSRYTPGRGNQPQHF.

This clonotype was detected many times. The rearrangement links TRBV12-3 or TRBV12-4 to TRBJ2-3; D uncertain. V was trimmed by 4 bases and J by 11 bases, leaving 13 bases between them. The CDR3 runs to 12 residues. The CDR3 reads CASSSLGPWQYF. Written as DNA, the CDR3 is TGTGCCAGCAGTTCCCTAGGACCCTGGCAGTATTTT.

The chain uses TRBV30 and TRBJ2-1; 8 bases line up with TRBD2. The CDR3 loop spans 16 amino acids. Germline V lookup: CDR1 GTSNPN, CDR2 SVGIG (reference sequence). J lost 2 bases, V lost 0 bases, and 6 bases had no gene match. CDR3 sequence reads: CAWSVASGSPYNEQFF. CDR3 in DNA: TGTGCCTGGAGTGTAGCCAGCGGGAGTCCCTACAATGAGCAGTTCTTC.

The CDR3 loop is CASRGYGNQPQHF. In DNA form, the CDR3 reads TGTGCCAGCAGGGGTTACGGCAATCAGCCCCAGCATTTT. The V and J genes are TRBV2 and TRBJ1-5, with unresolved D. Between the trimmed V and J ends, which lost 6 bases and 2 bases, there was a span of 8 bases. The CDR3 spans 13 residues. Germline CDR1 and CDR2: SNHLY and FYNNEI.

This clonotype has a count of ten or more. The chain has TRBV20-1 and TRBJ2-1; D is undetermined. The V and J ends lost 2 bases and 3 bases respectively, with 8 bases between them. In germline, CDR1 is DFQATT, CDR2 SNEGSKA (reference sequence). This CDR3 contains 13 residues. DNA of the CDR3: TGCAGTGCTAGACCGGACGACTACAATGAGCAGTTCTTC. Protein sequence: CSARPDDYNEQFF.

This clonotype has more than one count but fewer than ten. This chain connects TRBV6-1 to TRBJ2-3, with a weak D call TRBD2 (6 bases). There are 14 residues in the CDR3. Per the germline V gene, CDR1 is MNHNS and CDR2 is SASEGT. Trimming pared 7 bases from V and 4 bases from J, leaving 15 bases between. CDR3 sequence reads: CASMRGAKPDTQYF. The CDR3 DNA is TGTGCCAGCATGCGGGGCGCAAAGCCAGATACGCAGTATTTT.

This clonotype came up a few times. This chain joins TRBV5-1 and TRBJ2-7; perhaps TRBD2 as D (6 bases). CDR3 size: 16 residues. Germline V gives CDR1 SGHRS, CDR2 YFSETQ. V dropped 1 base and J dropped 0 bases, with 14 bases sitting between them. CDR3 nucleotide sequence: TGCGCCAGCAGCTTGTTCGTAGCGGAAAGCTCCTACGAGCAGTACTTC. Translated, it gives CASSLFVAESSYEQYF.

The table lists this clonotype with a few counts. The CDR3: CASSRRLGQGQETQYF. CDR3 coding DNA: TGTGCCAGCAGCCGACGCCTCGGACAGGGCCAAGAGACCCAGTACTTC. The chain combines TRBV14 with TRBJ2-5, with 8 bases lining up with TRBD1. The CDR3 runs to 16 residues. With V trimmed by 4 bases and J by 1 base, 8 bases remained unmatched. Germline values: CDR1 SGHDN, CDR2 FVKESK.

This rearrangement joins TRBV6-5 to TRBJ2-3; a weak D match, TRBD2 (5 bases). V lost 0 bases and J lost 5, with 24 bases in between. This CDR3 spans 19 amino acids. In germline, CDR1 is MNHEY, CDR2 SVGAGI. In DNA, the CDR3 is TGTGCCAGCAGTTACTCGATAAATTTCTCGGAGGCTTGGGGAGATACGCAGTATTTT. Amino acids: CASSYSINFSEAWGDTQYF.

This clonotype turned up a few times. DNA of the CDR3: TGTGCCAGCAGCGCGACAGGTAGCTCCTACAATGAGCAGTTCTTC. Translated: CASSATGSSYNEQFF. The rearrangement links TRBV7-2 to TRBJ2-1; weak D call: TRBD1 (6 bases). With 5 bases removed from V and 0 bases from J, the gap between germline ends came to 11 bases. Germline V gives CDR1 SGHTA, CDR2 FQGNSA. CDR3 length equals 15 residues.

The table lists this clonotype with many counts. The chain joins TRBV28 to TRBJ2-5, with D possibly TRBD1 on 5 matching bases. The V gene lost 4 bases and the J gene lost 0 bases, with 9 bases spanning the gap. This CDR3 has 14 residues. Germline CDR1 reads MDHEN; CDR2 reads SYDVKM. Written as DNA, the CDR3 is TGTGCCAGCAGTTATGGGGCGTACCAAGAGACCCAGTACTTC. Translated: CASSYGAYQETQYF.

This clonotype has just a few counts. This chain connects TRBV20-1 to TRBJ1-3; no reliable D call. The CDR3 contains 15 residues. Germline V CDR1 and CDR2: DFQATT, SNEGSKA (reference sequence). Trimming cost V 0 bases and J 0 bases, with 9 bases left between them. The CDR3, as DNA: TGCAGTGCTAGAGAACTGGGCAGCTCTGGAAACACCATATATTTT. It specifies CSARELGSSGNTIYF.

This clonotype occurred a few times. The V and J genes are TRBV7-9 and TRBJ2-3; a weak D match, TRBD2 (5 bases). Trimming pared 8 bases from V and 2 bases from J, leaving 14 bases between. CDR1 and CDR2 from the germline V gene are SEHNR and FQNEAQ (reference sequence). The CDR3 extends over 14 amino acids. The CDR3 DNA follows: TGTGCCAGCCTCGCGGGCCCGTTCACAGATACGCAGTATTTT. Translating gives CASLAGPFTDTQYF.

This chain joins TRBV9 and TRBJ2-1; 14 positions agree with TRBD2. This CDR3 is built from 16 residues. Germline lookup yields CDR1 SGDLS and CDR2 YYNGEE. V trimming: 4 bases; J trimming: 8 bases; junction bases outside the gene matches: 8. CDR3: CASSPRTSGRQDEQFF. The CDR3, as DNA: TGTGCCAGCAGCCCACGGACTAGCGGGAGGCAAGATGAGCAGTTCTTC. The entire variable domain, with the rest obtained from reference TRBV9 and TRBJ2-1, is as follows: DSGVTQTPKHLITATGQRVTLRCSPRSGDLSVYWYQQSLDQGLQFLIQYYNGEERAKGNILERFSAQQFPDLHSELNLSSLELGDSALYFCASSPRTSGRQDEQFFGPGTRLTVL.